This T cell receptor (beta chain) originates from a study of beta chain features in type 1 diabetes. V lost 3 bases, J lost 5 bases, and 14 bases lay in between. The germline gives CDR1 LNHDA, CDR2 SQIVND (reference sequence). The CDR3 sequence is 15 residues long. Each of the CD4+ naive, central memory, regulatory and stem cell-like memory populations was sorted via CD45RO/CCR7/CD25/CD127/CD95/CD27. The investigators reverse transcribed all of the isolated RNA, so they sequenced expressed TCRB transcripts. Sequencing was performed with immunoSEQ multiplex PCR; in TCRdb, only in-frame clones are kept and a portion is missing. The sample records a few hundred thousand clones, 11% to 15% being singletons.

V usage is TRBV19 and J usage is TRBJ2-1; D may be TRBD2 (7 bases). What was sequenced was central memory CD4+ T cells from blood. This TCR derives from a young man in good health. The CDR3: CASSILTGGNNEQFF. Here the CDR3 DNA reads TGTGCCAGTAGTATTCTGACGGGGGGCAACAATGAGCAGTTCTTC.